Following are 26 T cell receptor beta chains from one sample sequenced in a study of blood T cells in healthy people across ages. A second PCR, run for about 6 to 11 cycles, used a sample-barcoded 5' primer plus a J-beta primer mix. Each CDR3 protein gets one entry after TCRdb re-called the 5' RACE reads with MiXCR. The data show 870,000 or so distinct CDR3 sequences, more than 25% seen once. The specimen was blood. The receptors were gathered from a woman aged 80 or over in good health.

About this clonotype itself: This could be a read error, since a much larger clone is one nucleotide away. The J gene is TRBJ2-1, the V gene TRBV6-6; the match to TRBD2 covers 9 bases. Germline values: CDR1 MNHNY, CDR2 SVGAGI (reference sequence). CDR3 size: 16 residues. The CDR3 sequence: CAGSYSNAGGLSEQFF. The CDR3 DNA follows: TGTGCCGGCAGTTACTCGAATGCGGGGGGGCTAAGTGAGCAGTTCTTC.

A remark on this clonotype: This may arise from a read error, as a much more abundant clone is one base away. This chain joins TRBV20-1 and TRBJ2-1; no firm D call. Trimming stripped 4 bases from V and 10 bases from J, with 26 bases between. The germline CDR1 and CDR2 sequences are DFQATT and SNEGSKA (reference sequence). This CDR3 is 16 amino acids long. The CDR3 is CSATSVVVSPTYEQFF. The DNA for the CDR3 is TGCAGTGCTACCTCTGTAGTTGTGAGTCCTACCTACGAGCAGTTCTTC.

This clonotype was picked up many times. The J gene is TRBJ2-5, the V gene TRBV7-2, with TRBD1 matching 9 bases. The CDR3 is made up of 18 amino acids. Germline V CDR1 and CDR2: SGHTA, FQGNSA. J gave up 4 bases and V 4 bases, and 16 bases lay outside the gene matches. The DNA of the CDR3 is TGTGCCAGCAGCTCGAGAAGTAGAGGGACAGGGACTCTAGAGACCCAGTACTTC. This encodes CASSSRSRGTGTLETQYF.

This clonotype was counted ten times or more. This chain joins TRBV5-5 and TRBJ2-5; D not resolved. CDR3 size: 13 residues. V dropped 2 bases and J dropped 3 bases, with 8 bases sitting between them. Per germline, CDR1 SGHKS and CDR2 YYEKEE (reference sequence). In DNA form, the CDR3 reads TGTGCCAGCAGCTTCGAGATGGAAGAGACCCAGTACTTC. Translating gives CASSFEMEETQYF.

This clonotype was counted ten times or more. V and J are TRBV14 and TRBJ2-5; D gene ambiguous. The V and J ends lost 0 bases and 5 bases respectively, with 7 bases between them. The CDR3 totals 13 residues. The germline CDR1 and CDR2 sequences are SGHDN and FVKESK. CDR3 DNA: TGTGCCAGCAGCCAAGATTCGTGGGAGACCCAGTACTTC. Encoded protein: CASSQDSWETQYF.

As to this clonotype: A read error is possible here, since a much larger clone lies one base away. V gene TRBV6-2 or TRBV6-3 combines with J gene TRBJ2-5; no reliable D call. This CDR3 spans 17 amino acids. Germline V gives CDR1 MNHEY, CDR2 SVGEGT. V was clipped by 2 bases and J by 0 bases, with 16 bases between them. The CDR3 here is CASSYLGRYRDQETQYF. The DNA for the CDR3 is TGTGCCAGCAGTTACCTAGGACGGTACAGAGACCAAGAGACCCAGTACTTC.

This clonotype was found many times. The V call is TRBV29-1, the J call TRBJ1-2, with D maybe TRBD1 (6 bases). Germline assignment: CDR1 SQVTM and CDR2 ANQGSEA. The CDR3 contains 14 residues. The V gene lost 5 bases and the J gene lost 4 bases, with 17 bases spanning the gap. The DNA of the CDR3 is TGCAGCGTTACATTACAGGGACGAAGCTATGGCTACACCTTC. This encodes CSVTLQGRSYGYTF.

The DNA of the CDR3 is TGTGCCAGCCGGTTCAATGGGTTAAATCAGCCCCAGCATTTT. Translated: CASRFNGLNQPQHF. V is TRBV27 and J is TRBJ1-5; D is unclear. The V end lost 8 bases, the J end lost 4 bases, and 15 bases lay between the germline ends. Germline V lookup: CDR1 MNHEY, CDR2 SMNVEV (reference sequence). There are 14 residues in the CDR3.

As for this clonotype: A single base separates this from a much larger clone, so it may be a read error. The chain uses TRBV2 and TRBJ2-6; D ambiguous. Germline assignment: CDR1 SNHLY and CDR2 FYNNEI. This CDR3 is built from 16 residues. CDR3 DNA sequence: TGTGCCAGCAGTGAGAGAGGATACTCTGGGACCAACGTCCTGACTTTC. Its translation is CASSERGYSGTNVLTF.

Regarding this clonotype: This may stem from a read error, because a much larger clone lies one nucleotide away. The V call is TRBV12-3 or TRBV12-4, the J call TRBJ2-3; TRBD2 aligns across 8 bases. V lost 4 bases and J lost 5; bases outside the gene matches: 8. The CDR3 spans 15 residues. The CDR3 sequence: CASSSGGLRGDTQYF. CDR3 DNA sequence: TGTGCCAGCAGTTCGGGGGGGCTGAGGGGAGATACGCAGTATTTT.

This chain connects TRBV7-2 to TRBJ2-1; tentatively, D is TRBD1 (6 bases). Trimming stripped 5 bases from V and 4 bases from J, with 15 bases between. Germline-derived CDR1 and CDR2 are SGHTA and FQGNSA. This CDR3 contains 15 residues. As DNA, the CDR3 is TGTGCCAGCAGCGCCCGGGACACAAGATACAATGAGCAGTTCTTC. Translated, it gives CASSARDTRYNEQFF.

This clonotype was seen more than once but under ten times. The chain is built from TRBV20-1 and TRBJ2-2; TRBD1 might be the D (5 bases). This CDR3 is built from 24 residues. Germline V gene sequence: CDR1 DFQATT, CDR2 SNEGSKA (reference sequence). V gave up 8 bases and J gave up 4 bases, with 47 bases separating them. The CDR3 reads CSLWGKRGRGSWPLGKSSTGELFF. CDR3 in DNA: TGCAGTCTATGGGGCAAGCGAGGACGCGGTTCTTGGCCGTTGGGGAAAAGCAGCACCGGGGAGCTGTTTTTT.

This clonotype occurred many times. The rearrangement joins TRBV6-1 to TRBJ2-4, with 7 bases identical to TRBD1. The trim removed 7 bases at V and 0 bases at J, leaving 6 bases unmatched. The CDR3 covers 15 residues. Germline V gene sequence: CDR1 MNHNS, CDR2 SASEGT. CDR3 region: CASNLGGSAKNIQYF. The CDR3 nucleotides read TGTGCCAGCAACCTAGGGGGCTCAGCCAAAAACATTCAGTACTTC.

The chain uses TRBV18 and TRBJ2-7; the D is unclear. The J call may be mistaken, given a closer DNA end match to TRBJ2-5. Germline lookup yields CDR1 KGHSH and CDR2 LQKENI. The CDR3 contains 14 residues. Here the CDR3 reads CASSPGSVTETQYF. The CDR3 DNA reads TGTGCCAGCTCACCAGGGTCAGTCACAGAGACCCAGTACTTC.

This sequence joins TRBV29-1 and TRBJ1-1, with a weak D call TRBD1 (5 bases). V lost 4 bases and J 9 bases, leaving 12 bases between the germline ends. This CDR3 contains 11 residues. The V gene's germline CDR1 is SQVTM and CDR2 ANQGSEA. DNA for the CDR3: TGCAGCGTTGGGGACGGAGCCCAAGCTTTCTTT. It is translated as CSVGDGAQAFF.

The chain employs TRBV5-1 and TRBJ1-6, with 7 bases that match TRBD1. Germline CDR1 SGHRS, CDR2 YFSETQ. The CDR3 has 14 amino acids. V dropped 0 bases and J dropped 9; count of bases not matched to a gene: 3. Here the CDR3 reads CASSLDRGCSPLHF. In DNA, the CDR3 is TGCGCCAGCAGCTTGGACAGGGGATGTTCACCCCTCCACTTT.

The V gene is TRBV20-1, the J gene TRBJ2-2; D is unresolved. CDR3 length: 15 amino acids. The germline CDR1 and CDR2 sequences are DFQATT and SNEGSKA (reference sequence). V was pared by 3 bases and J by 0 bases, with 11 bases between. In nucleotides, the CDR3 is TGCAGTGCTAGCCCACAGCGCACGAACACCGGGGAGCTGTTTTTT. Its translation: CSASPQRTNTGELFF.

This chain joins TRBV7-2 and TRBJ2-2; D gene uncertain. Trimming cost V 3 bases and J 1 base, with 15 bases left between them. This CDR3 contains 17 residues. Germline CDR1 is SGHTA and CDR2 is FQGNSA. Here the CDR3 DNA reads TGTGCCAGCAGCTTGAGTTTCACTTCCAAGAACACCGGGGAGCTGTTTTTT. Protein: CASSLSFTSKNTGELFF.

This clonotype was detected ten times or more. The rearrangement joins TRBV16 to TRBJ1-2; no firm D call. From germline, CDR1 is KGHSY and CDR2 FQNENV. V lost 0 bases to trimming and J lost 7 bases, with 12 bases between them. This CDR3 is 14 amino acids long. The CDR3, as DNA: TGTGCCAGCAGCCAATCCACAGTGAGAGGTGGCTACACCTTC. It encodes CASSQSTVRGGYTF.

This clonotype has only a few counts. The chain employs TRBV7-9 and TRBJ1-2; no clear D gene. Trimming took off 7 bases at V and 2 bases at J, with 11 bases between the two ends. CDR1 is SEHNR, CDR2 FQNEAQ, per germline (reference sequence). CDR3 length: 13 amino acids. In nucleotides, the CDR3 is TGTGCCAGCACCCCGGACGGAAACTATGGCTACACCTTC. Its translation is CASTPDGNYGYTF.

The V and J genes are TRBV7-2 and TRBJ1-5, with a weak D call TRBD1 (6 bases). The CDR3 runs 14 residues. The V end lost 5 bases, the J end lost 2 bases, and 10 bases lay between the germline ends. Germline lookup yields CDR1 SGHTA and CDR2 FQGNSA. Here the CDR3 DNA reads TGTGCCAGCAGCGCAAGGGGGGGCAATCAGCCCCAGCATTTT. Translating it yields CASSARGGNQPQHF.

This clonotype appeared many times. Mismatch with germline at one junction end may stem from a read error. The CDR3 is CASSLDSSYNEQFF. The CDR3 nucleotides read TGTGCCAGCAGCTTAGACAGTTCCTACAATGAGCAGTTCTTC. The gene calls are TRBV5-1 and TRBJ2-1, with D possibly matching TRBD1 (5 bases). The CDR3 length is 14 residues. Per the germline V gene, CDR1 is SGHRS and CDR2 is YFSETQ.

Regarding this clonotype: A much larger clone sits a single nucleotide away, making a read error possible. The chain carries TRBV7-2 and TRBJ2-5, with 7 positions matching TRBD2. The CDR3 length is 18 residues. The germline gives CDR1 SGHTA, CDR2 FQGNSA. Trimming removed 5 bases from V and 2 bases from J; junction bases left unmatched: 17. The CDR3 DNA sequence: TGTGCCAGCAGCGGCAGAGAAGGGAGATGGGGGGGGCAAGAGACCCAGTACTTC. This encodes CASSGREGRWGGQETQYF.

The genes are TRBV29-1 and TRBJ1-2; D is unresolved. The CDR3 runs to 13 residues. Germline CDR1 reads SQVTM; CDR2 reads ANQGSEA. V was shortened by 5 bases and J by 8 bases, with 18 bases between the two germline ends. CDR3 protein: CSVRETPKVGYTF. The CDR3 region has the DNA TGCAGCGTTCGGGAAACTCCGAAAGTGGGCTACACCTTC.

A few counts support this clonotype. It may be a read error: a sequence one base away is much more abundant. The chain employs TRBV12-3 or TRBV12-4 and TRBJ1-2; 8 bases align to TRBD1. The CDR3 sequence is 13 residues long. CDR3 sequence: CASSTRGQDGHTF. DNA for the CDR3: TGTGCCAGCAGTACCAGGGGGCAGGATGGCCACACCTTC.

This clonotype was recorded at least ten times. This chain connects TRBV29-1 to TRBJ2-7; D is ambiguous. The ends were cut back, 4 bases at V and 3 bases at J, with 10 bases in the middle. The CDR3 loop spans 12 amino acids. Germline V CDR1 and CDR2: SQVTM, ANQGSEA. In DNA, the CDR3 is TGCAGCGTTGTGAACAGACTCTACGAGCAGTACTTC. This encodes CSVVNRLYEQYF.